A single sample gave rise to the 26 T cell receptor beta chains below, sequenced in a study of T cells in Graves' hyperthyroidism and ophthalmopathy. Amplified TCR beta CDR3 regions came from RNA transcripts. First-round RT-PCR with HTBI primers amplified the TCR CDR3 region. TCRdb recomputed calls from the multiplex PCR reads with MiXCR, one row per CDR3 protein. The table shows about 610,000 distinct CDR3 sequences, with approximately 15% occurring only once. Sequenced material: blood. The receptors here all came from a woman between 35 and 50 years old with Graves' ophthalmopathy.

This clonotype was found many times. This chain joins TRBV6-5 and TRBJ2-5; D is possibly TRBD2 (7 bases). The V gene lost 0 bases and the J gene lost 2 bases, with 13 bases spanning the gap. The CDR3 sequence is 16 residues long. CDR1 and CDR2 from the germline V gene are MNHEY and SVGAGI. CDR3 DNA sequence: TGTGCCAGCAGTTACTCCGGGGGAGGGGGGCAAGAGACCCAGTACTTC. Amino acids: CASSYSGGGGQETQYF.

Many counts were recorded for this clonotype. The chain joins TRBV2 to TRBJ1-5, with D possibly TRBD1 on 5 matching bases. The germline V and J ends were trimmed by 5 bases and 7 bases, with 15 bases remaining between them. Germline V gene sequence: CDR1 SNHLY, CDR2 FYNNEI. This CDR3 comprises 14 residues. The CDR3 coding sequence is TGTGCCAGCAGTTTGGGGGATTCGGGGCAGCCCCAGCATTTT. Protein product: CASSLGDSGQPQHF.

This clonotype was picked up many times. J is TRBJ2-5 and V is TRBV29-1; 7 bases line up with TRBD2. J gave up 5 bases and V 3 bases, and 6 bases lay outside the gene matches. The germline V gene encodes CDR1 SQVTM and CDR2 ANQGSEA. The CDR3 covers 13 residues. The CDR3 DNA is TGCAGCGTTGACAGGGAGGGCCGCGAGACCCAGTACTTC. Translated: CSVDREGRETQYF.

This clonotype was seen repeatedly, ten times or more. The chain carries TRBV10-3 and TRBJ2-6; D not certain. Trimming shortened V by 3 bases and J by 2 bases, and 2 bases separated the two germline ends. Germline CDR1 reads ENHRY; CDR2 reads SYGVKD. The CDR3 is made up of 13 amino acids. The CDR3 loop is CAISEPGANVLTF. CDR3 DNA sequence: TGTGCCATCAGTGAACCTGGGGCCAACGTCCTGACTTTC.

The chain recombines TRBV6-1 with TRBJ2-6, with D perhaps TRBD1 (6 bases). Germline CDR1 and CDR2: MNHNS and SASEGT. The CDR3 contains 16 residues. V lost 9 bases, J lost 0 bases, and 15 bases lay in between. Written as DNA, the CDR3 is TGTGCCAGTTGCGAAGGGGGATACTCTGGGGCCAACGTCCTGACTTTC. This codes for CASCEGGYSGANVLTF.

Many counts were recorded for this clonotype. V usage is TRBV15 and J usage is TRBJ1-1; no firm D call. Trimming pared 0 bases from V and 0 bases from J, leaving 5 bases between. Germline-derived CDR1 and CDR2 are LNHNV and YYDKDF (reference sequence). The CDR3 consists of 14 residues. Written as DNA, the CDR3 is TGTGCCACCAGCAGAGAGGAAGTGAACACTGAAGCTTTCTTT. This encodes CATSREEVNTEAFF.

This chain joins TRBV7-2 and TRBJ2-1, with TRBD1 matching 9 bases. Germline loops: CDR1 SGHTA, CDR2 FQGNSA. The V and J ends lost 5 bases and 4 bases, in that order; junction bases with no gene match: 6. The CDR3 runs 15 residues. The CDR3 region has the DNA TGTGCCAGCAGCCGATCCGGGACAGGGTACAATGAGCAGTTCTTC. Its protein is CASSRSGTGYNEQFF.

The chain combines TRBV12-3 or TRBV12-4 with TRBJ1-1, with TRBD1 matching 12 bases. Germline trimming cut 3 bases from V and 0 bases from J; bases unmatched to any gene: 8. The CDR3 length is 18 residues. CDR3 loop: CASSFSGTGGYVNTEAFF. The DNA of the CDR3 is TGTGCCAGCAGTTTTTCAGGGACAGGGGGCTACGTGAACACTGAAGCTTTCTTT.

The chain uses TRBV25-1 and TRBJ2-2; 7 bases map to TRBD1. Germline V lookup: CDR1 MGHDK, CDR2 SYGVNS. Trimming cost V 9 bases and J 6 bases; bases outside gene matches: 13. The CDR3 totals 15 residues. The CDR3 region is CARTLTGDPPGELFF. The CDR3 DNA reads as TGTGCCAGGACCCTCACAGGGGACCCCCCCGGGGAGCTGTTTTTT.

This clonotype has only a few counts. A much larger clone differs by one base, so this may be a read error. Here the CDR3 DNA reads TGTGCCAACAGCAGGACAGGGAGCCAGCCCCAGCATTTT. It specifies CANSRTGSQPQHF. The chain couples TRBV7-2 to TRBJ1-5; 8 nucleotides line up with TRBD1. This CDR3 has 13 residues. Germline CDR1 and CDR2: SGHTA and FQGNSA.

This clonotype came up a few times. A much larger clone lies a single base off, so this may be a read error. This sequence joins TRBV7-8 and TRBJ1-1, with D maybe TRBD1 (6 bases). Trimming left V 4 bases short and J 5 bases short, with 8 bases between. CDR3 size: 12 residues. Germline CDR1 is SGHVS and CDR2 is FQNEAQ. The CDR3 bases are TGTGCCAGCAGCTACAGGGTAACTGAAGCTTTCTTT. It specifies CASSYRVTEAFF.

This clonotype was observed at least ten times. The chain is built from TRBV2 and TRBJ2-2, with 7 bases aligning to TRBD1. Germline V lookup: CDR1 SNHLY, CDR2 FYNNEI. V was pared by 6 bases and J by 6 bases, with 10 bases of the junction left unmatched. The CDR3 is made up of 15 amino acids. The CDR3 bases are TGTGCCAGCAGACGCCGCAATCAGGGGGCCGGGGAGCTGTTTTTT. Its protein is CASRRRNQGAGELFF.

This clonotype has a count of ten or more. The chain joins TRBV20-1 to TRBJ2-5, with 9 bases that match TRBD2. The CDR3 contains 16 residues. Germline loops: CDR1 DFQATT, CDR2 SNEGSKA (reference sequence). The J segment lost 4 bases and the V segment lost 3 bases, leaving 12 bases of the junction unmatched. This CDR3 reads CSARGGGRAMRETQYF. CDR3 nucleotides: TGCAGTGCTAGGGGAGGCGGGAGGGCCATGAGAGAGACCCAGTACTTC.

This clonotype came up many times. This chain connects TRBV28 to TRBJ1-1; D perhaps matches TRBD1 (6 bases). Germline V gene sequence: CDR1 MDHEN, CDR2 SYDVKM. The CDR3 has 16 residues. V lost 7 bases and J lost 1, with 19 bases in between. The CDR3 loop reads CASIQFGGRENTEAFF. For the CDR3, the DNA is TGTGCCAGCATCCAGTTCGGGGGGCGGGAGAACACTGAAGCTTTCTTT.

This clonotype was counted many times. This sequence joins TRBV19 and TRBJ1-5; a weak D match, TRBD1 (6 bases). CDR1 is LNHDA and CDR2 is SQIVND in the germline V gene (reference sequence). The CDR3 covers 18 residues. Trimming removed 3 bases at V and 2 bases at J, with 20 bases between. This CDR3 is CASSIAEWYRDGNQPQHF. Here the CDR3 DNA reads TGTGCCAGTAGTATTGCCGAGTGGTACAGGGATGGCAATCAGCCCCAGCATTTT.

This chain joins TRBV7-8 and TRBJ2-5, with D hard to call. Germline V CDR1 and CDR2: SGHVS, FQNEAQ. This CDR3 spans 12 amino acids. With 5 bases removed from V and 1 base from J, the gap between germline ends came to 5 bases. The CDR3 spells CASSAFQETQYF. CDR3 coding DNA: TGTGCCAGCAGCGCCTTCCAAGAGACCCAGTACTTC.

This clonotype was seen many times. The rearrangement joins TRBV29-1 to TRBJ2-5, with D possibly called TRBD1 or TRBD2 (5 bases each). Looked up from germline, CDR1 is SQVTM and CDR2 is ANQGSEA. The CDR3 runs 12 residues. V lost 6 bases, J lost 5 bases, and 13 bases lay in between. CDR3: CSVGERWETQYF. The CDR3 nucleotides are TGCAGCGTGGGGGAGAGATGGGAGACCCAGTACTTC.

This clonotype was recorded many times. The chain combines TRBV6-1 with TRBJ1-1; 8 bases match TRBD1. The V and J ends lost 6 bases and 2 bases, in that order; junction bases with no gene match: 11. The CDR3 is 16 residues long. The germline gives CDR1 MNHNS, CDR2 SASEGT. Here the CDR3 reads CASRKSTGVINTEAFF. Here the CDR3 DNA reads TGTGCCAGCAGGAAATCGACAGGGGTCATAAACACTGAAGCTTTCTTT.

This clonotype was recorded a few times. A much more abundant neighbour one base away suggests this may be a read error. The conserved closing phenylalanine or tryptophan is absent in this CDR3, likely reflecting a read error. Here the CDR3 DNA reads TGTGCCAGCAGTTTATTAGCGGGAGATGGGACCCAGTACCTC. Its translation is CASSLLAGDGTQYL. V gene TRBV28 combines with J gene TRBJ2-5; 9 positions match TRBD2. The CDR3 is 14 amino acids. V was pared by 1 base and J by 7 bases, with 4 bases of the junction left unmatched. Germline V gives CDR1 MDHEN, CDR2 SYDVKM.

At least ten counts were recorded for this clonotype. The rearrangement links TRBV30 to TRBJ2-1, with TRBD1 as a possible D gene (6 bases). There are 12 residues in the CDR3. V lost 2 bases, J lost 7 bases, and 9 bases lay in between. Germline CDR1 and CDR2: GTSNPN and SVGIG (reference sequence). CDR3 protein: CAWSPGVNEQFF. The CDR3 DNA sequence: TGTGCCTGGAGTCCAGGGGTAAATGAGCAGTTCTTC.

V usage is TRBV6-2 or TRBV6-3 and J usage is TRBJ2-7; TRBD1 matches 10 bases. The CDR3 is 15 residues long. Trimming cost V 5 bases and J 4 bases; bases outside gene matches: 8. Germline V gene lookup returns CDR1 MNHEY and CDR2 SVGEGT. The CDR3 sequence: CASSGGDRGGYEQYF. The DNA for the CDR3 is TGTGCCAGCAGTGGCGGGGACAGGGGAGGATACGAGCAGTACTTC.

The CDR3 nucleotides are TGTGCCAGCAGTTTCGCGGGACAGGGGAATGGCTACACCTTC. Its translation is CASSFAGQGNGYTF. V gene TRBV6-5 combines with J gene TRBJ1-2; TRBD1 matches 10 bases. V lost 4 bases and J lost 6; bases outside the gene matches: 5. CDR1 and CDR2 (germline): MNHEY, SVGAGI. This CDR3 has 14 amino acids.

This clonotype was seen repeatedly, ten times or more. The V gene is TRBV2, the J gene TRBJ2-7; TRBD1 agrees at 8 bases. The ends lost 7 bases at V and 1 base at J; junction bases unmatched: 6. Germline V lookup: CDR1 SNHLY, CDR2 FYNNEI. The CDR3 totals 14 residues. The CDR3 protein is CASKGTGGSYEQYF. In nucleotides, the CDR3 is TGTGCCAGCAAAGGGACAGGTGGATCCTACGAGCAGTACTTC.

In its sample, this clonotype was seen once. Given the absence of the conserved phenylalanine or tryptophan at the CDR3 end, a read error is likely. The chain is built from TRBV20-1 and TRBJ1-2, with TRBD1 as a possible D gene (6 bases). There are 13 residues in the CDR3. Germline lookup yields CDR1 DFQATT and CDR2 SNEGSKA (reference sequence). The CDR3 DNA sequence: TGCATTGCTAGGGAACAGGGCAAGGATGGCTACACCCTC. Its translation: CIAREQGKDGYTL.

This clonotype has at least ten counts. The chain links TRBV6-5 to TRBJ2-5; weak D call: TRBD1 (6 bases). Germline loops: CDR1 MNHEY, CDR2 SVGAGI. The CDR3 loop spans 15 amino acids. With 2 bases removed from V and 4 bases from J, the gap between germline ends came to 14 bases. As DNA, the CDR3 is TGTGCCAGCAGTTACACCAGGACAGCCGCAGAGACCCAGTACTTC. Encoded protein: CASSYTRTAAETQYF.

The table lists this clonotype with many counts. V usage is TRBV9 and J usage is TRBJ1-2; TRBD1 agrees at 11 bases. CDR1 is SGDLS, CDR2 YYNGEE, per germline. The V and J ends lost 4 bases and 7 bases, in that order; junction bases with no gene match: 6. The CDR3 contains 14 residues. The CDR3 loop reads CASSPGQGVGGYTF. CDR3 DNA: TGTGCCAGCAGCCCGGGACAGGGGGTTGGTGGCTACACCTTC.